The 14 T cell receptor beta chains below come from one sample, sequenced in a study of blood T cell repertoires in COVID-19 (dated by TCRdb to the early 2020s). Libraries were constructed by the immunoSEQ multiplex PCR assay. TCRdb stores this immuneACCESS table with in-frame sequences only. Part of the clones is absent; in the studies checked, under half of the shortfall reflects unresolved V genes, and no reason is known for the rest. The sample yields 40,000 to 60,000 clones; roughly 85% were counted once. Clones ranked in the top ten supply roughly 25% of the sample. Specimen: peripheral blood. All receptors derive from a man between 65 and 85 years old with acute or convalescent COVID-19.

The rearrangement uses TRBV10-3 and TRBJ2-1; 8 positions agree with TRBD1. V trimming: 2 bases; J trimming: 8 bases; junction bases outside the gene matches: 8. Per the germline V gene, CDR1 is ENHRY and CDR2 is SYGVKD. The length of the CDR3 is 15 residues. The CDR3 DNA reads TGTGCCATCAGTGAGGGGGCAGGGGGCGGATATGAGCAGTTCTTC. It encodes CAISEGAGGGYEQFF.

The genes are TRBV9 and TRBJ1-6; the D gene is possibly TRBD1 (6 bases). This CDR3 has 16 amino acids. Germline CDR1 and CDR2: SGDLS and YYNGEE. Trimming took 4 bases from V and 10 from J, leaving 21 bases between them. The CDR3 coding sequence is TGTGCCAGCAGCCCCCTAACGGGGCAGGGGAACTCACCCCTCCACTTT. As protein: CASSPLTGQGNSPLHF.

The chain joins TRBV4-1 to TRBJ2-4; D possibly corresponds to TRBD1 (7 bases). V was shortened by 4 bases and J by 1 base, with 14 bases between the two germline ends. CDR3 length equals 16 residues. In germline, CDR1 is MGHRA, CDR2 YSYEKL. In DNA, the CDR3 is TGCGCCAGCAGCCCCTCCCCAGGGGGGGCCAAAAACATTCAGTACTTC. It specifies CASSPSPGGAKNIQYF.

The chain uses TRBV2 and TRBJ1-4, with D possibly being TRBD1 (6 bases). The germline V and J ends were trimmed by 4 bases and 4 bases, with 7 bases remaining between them. This CDR3 has 13 amino acids. Germline V gene sequence: CDR1 SNHLY, CDR2 FYNNEI. The CDR3 loop reads CASSGTVNEKLFF. Written as DNA, the CDR3 is TGTGCCAGCAGTGGGACAGTTAATGAAAAACTGTTTTTT. The complete variable domain, with remaining parts taken from reference TRBV2 and TRBJ1-4, reads EPEVTQTPSHQVTQMGQEVILRCVPISNHLYFYWYRQILGQKVEFLVSFYNNEISEKSEIFDDQFSVERPDGSNFTLKIRSTKLEDSAMYFCASSGTVNEKLFFGSGTQLSVL.

The V call is TRBV28, the J call TRBJ2-1; 8 bases are shared with TRBD2. The junction had 2 bases not matched to a gene; V was cut back by 1 base and J by 3 bases. The CDR3 covers 15 residues. Germline CDR1 is MDHEN and CDR2 is SYDVKM. The CDR3 coding sequence is TGTGCCAGCAGTTTATTCCGGGGGGGCTACAATGAGCAGTTCTTC. Protein: CASSLFRGGYNEQFF.

This chain links TRBV7-2 with TRBJ2-2, with D possibly being TRBD1 (5 bases). The CDR3 is made up of 16 amino acids. Germline CDR1 is SGHTA and CDR2 is FQGNSA. V lost 5 bases, J lost 0 bases, and 13 bases lay in between. The CDR3: CASSPGNGANTGELFF. The CDR3 DNA reads TGTGCCAGCAGCCCAGGGAATGGTGCGAACACCGGGGAGCTGTTTTTT.

This chain joins TRBV6-1 and TRBJ1-1; unclear D gene. The length of the CDR3 is 14 residues. Germline CDR1 and CDR2: MNHNS and SASEGT. Trimming shortened V by 0 bases and J by 9 bases, and 14 bases separated the two germline ends. The CDR3 DNA reads as TGTGCCAGCAGTGAAGCGCACAGAGGGTTCCAAGCTTTCTTT. It is translated as CASSEAHRGFQAFF.

The chain recombines TRBV4-1 with TRBJ2-1, with TRBD1 identical over 9 bases. Germline CDR1 reads MGHRA; CDR2 reads YSYEKL. Trimming cost V 1 base and J 14 bases; bases outside gene matches: 6. This CDR3 contains 13 residues. CDR3 region: CASSQAFRDREFF. CDR3 bases: TGCGCCAGCAGCCAAGCCTTCCGGGACAGGGAGTTCTTC.

The rearrangement uses TRBV5-4 and TRBJ2-3, with TRBD2 identical over 7 bases. The CDR3 runs to 16 residues. V dropped 4 bases and J dropped 0; count of bases not matched to a gene: 8. The germline V gene encodes CDR1 SGHNT and CDR2 YYREEE (reference sequence). In nucleotides, the CDR3 is TGTGCCAGCAGCCTCGACGGGAGGCCAAGCACAGATACGCAGTATTTT. It specifies CASSLDGRPSTDTQYF.

As concerns this clone: The sample carries other DNA sequences with the same CDR3. This chain links TRBV7-9 with TRBJ1-4, with TRBD1 matching over 10 bases. With V trimmed by 5 bases and J by 7 bases, 4 bases remained unmatched. This CDR3 spans 14 amino acids. Germline-derived CDR1 and CDR2 are SEHNR and FQNEAQ (reference sequence). CDR3 DNA: TGTGCCAGCAGCCTCGGACAGGGGGGTGAAAAACTGTTTTTT. Its translation is CASSLGQGGEKLFF.

This chain uses TRBV19 with TRBJ1-4; D is undetermined. This CDR3 has 14 amino acids. The germline gives CDR1 LNHDA, CDR2 SQIVND (reference sequence). V was trimmed by 3 bases and J by 3 bases, leaving 8 bases between them. This CDR3 is CASSMANANEKLFF. The CDR3 DNA sequence: TGTGCCAGTAGTATGGCAAACGCTAATGAAAAACTGTTTTTT.

The rearrangement links TRBV28 to TRBJ2-7; D is uncertain. This CDR3 has 12 amino acids. V was cut by 6 bases and J by 2 bases, with 8 bases left in between. Per the germline V gene, CDR1 is MDHEN and CDR2 is SYDVKM. CDR3 sequence: CASRRPAYEQYF. CDR3 bases: TGTGCCAGCAGGCGTCCGGCCTACGAGCAGTACTTC.

This clone was picked up one time. The chain recombines TRBV30 with TRBJ1-5; D ambiguous. The germline V and J ends were trimmed by 2 bases and 2 bases, with 10 bases remaining between them. Germline values: CDR1 GTSNPN, CDR2 SVGIG (reference sequence). The CDR3 extends over 14 amino acids. The CDR3 DNA reads TGTGCCTGGAGTCGGGGTGGAGGCAATCAGCCCCAGCATTTT. The encoded protein is CAWSRGGGNQPQHF.

The chain links TRBV27 to TRBJ2-2; D possibly corresponds to TRBD2 (5 bases). Germline CDR1 and CDR2: MNHEY and SMNVEV (reference sequence). V lost 6 bases and J 7 bases, leaving 15 bases between the germline ends. This CDR3 is 14 amino acids long. The CDR3 here is CASREGQVNGELFF. DNA for the CDR3: TGTGCCAGCAGAGAGGGCCAGGTCAACGGGGAGCTGTTTTTT.